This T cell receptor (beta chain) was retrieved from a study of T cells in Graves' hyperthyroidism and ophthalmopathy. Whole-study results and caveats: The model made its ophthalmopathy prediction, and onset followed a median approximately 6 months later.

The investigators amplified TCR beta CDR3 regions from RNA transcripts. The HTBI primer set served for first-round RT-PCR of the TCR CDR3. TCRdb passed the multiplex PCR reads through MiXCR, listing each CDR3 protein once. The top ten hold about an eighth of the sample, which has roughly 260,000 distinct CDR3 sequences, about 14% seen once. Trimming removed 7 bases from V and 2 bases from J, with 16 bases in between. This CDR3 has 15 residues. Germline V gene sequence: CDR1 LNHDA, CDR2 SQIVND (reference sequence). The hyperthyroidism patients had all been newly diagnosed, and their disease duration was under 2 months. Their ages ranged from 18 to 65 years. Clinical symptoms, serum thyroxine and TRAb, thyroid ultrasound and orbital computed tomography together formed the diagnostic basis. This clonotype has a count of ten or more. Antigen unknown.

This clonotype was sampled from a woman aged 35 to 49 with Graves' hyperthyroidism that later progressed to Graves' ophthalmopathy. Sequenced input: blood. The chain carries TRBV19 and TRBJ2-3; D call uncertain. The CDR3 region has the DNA TGTGCCAGTAAGACGACTGGTCGGATCACAGATACGCAGTATTTT. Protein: CASKTTGRITDTQYF.